This is a list of T cell receptor beta chains from one sample in a study of cytomegalovirus exposure and HLA in healthy donors. The assay was immunoSEQ multiplex PCR, and TCRdb's table has in-frame clones only and misses some. This table has nearly 110,000 clones, less than 85% appearing once. The sample comprised PBMCs. Receptor source: a young man in good health and CMV-seronegative. Both conserved end residues are part of each CDR3. The D gene is left open where the match is weak. Not all rows give a size; the values are once, few, many and, for expanded clones, a class.

d_gene	v_gene	j_gene	abundance	CDR3aa	CDR3nt
TRBD1	TRBV2	TRBJ1-5	NA	CASSMDRGDQPQHF	TGTGCCAGCAGTATGGACAGGGGGGATCAGCCCCAGCATTTT
NA	TRBV5-4	TRBJ2-2	NA	CASSYGNTGELFF	TGTGCCAGCAGCTACGGGAACACCGGGGAGCTGTTTTTT
NA	TRBV6-5	TRBJ2-2	NA	CASSYWGANTGELFF	TGTGCCAGCAGTTACTGGGGCGCGAACACCGGGGAGCTGTTTTTT
TRBD1	TRBV28	TRBJ1-2	NA	CASIPRGTGWLYGYTF	TGTGCCAGCATTCCTCGAGGGACAGGGTGGCTCTATGGCTACACCTTC
TRBD1	TRBV29-1	TRBJ1-1	once	CVCRGPGTEAFF	TGCGTCTGTAGGGGGCCGGGTACTGAAGCTTTCTTT
NA	TRBV5-3	TRBJ1-6	few	CARSLPREGSPLHF	TGTGCCAGAAGCTTGCCCAGGGAAGGTTCACCCCTCCACTTT
TRBD2	TRBV5-4	TRBJ2-1	NA	CASSTLAGVRNEQFF	TGTGCCAGCAGCACACTAGCGGGGGTTCGCAATGAGCAGTTCTTC
NA	TRBV12-5	TRBJ1-1	NA	CASARNTEAFF	TGTGCTAGTGCCAGGAACACTGAAGCTTTCTTT
NA	TRBV18	TRBJ1-2	NA	CASSPEGGGPYGYTF	TGTGCCAGCTCACCAGAGGGCGGAGGACCCTATGGCTACACCTTC
NA	TRBV9	TRBJ1-3	NA	CASSVSLGGNTIYF	TGTGCCAGCAGCGTAAGTCTGGGCGGAAACACCATATATTTT
NA	TRBV2	TRBJ1-2	NA	CASSYGQLVYGYTF	TGTGCCAGCAGTTATGGACAGTTAGTCTATGGCTACACCTTC
TRBD1	TRBV15	TRBJ2-7	few	CATSSGQESDEQYF	TGTGCCACCAGCAGCGGACAGGAATCGGACGAGCAGTACTTC
TRBD1	TRBV5-1	TRBJ1-5	NA	CASSLEGQGNQPQHF	TGCGCCAGCAGCCTGGAGGGACAGGGGAATCAGCCCCAGCATTTT
TRBD2	TRBV2	TRBJ2-7	NA	CASRGLAGAYEQYF	TGTGCCAGCAGGGGACTAGCGGGCGCCTACGAGCAGTACTTC
NA	TRBV2	TRBJ1-5	NA	CASSDTGLSNQPQHF	TGTGCCAGCAGCGACACAGGGCTTAGCAATCAGCCCCAGCATTTT
NA	TRBV7-3	TRBJ2-3	NA	CASSPLGGGLTDTQYF	TGTGCCAGCAGCCCCTTGGGGGGGGGCCTTACAGATACGCAGTATTTT
NA	TRBV5-1	TRBJ2-5	NA	CASSPTTAQETQYF	TGCGCCAGCAGCCCAACGACAGCTCAAGAGACCCAGTACTTC
NA	TRBV14	TRBJ1-6	NA	CASSQRLYNSPLHF	TGTGCCAGCAGCCAACGGTTGTATAATTCACCCCTCCACTTT
NA	TRBV19	TRBJ2-3	NA	CASSMARGSDTQYF	TGTGCCAGTAGTATGGCGCGGGGCTCAGATACGCAGTATTTT
NA	TRBV2	TRBJ1-2	NA	CASSAEQGLGGYTF	TGTGCCAGCAGTGCCGAACAGGGCTTGGGGGGCTACACCTTC
NA	TRBV6-1	TRBJ1-1	NA	CAAHGGGIMNTEAFF	TGTGCAGCCCACGGCGGGGGAATCATGAACACTGAAGCTTTCTTT
TRBD2	TRBV5-1	TRBJ2-3	few	CASSETGTSGVQDTQYF	TGCGCCAGCAGCGAAACAGGGACTAGCGGGGTTCAGGATACGCAGTATTTT
TRBD2	TRBV5-1	TRBJ2-1	NA	CASSWSVGGDYNEQFF	TGCGCCAGCAGCTGGAGTGTTGGGGGGGACTACAATGAGCAGTTCTTC
TRBD2	TRBV7-2	TRBJ2-7	NA	CASSLAPSGGVNEQYF	TGTGCCAGCAGCTTAGCGCCTAGCGGGGGGGTCAACGAGCAGTACTTC
TRBD1	TRBV6-1	TRBJ2-3	NA	CASSEGETGPDTQYF	TGTGCCAGCAGTGAAGGGGAGACAGGGCCGGATACGCAGTATTTT
TRBD1	TRBV6-6	TRBJ1-5	NA	CASSLQGVVQPQHF	TGTGCCAGCAGCCTACAGGGGGTGGTTCAGCCCCAGCATTTT
TRBD1	TRBV6-6	TRBJ2-7	NA	CASTKSGGQGAYEQYF	TGTGCCAGCACCAAAAGCGGGGGACAGGGGGCGTACGAGCAGTACTTC
NA	TRBV7-9	TRBJ2-3	NA	CASRKGWRDTDTQYF	TGTGCCAGCAGAAAAGGTTGGAGGGACACAGATACGCAGTATTTT
TRBD1	TRBV2	TRBJ2-1	NA	CASSSGTGVNEQFF	TGTGCCAGCAGTTCCGGGACAGGGGTCAATGAGCAGTTCTTC
TRBD1	TRBV19	TRBJ2-3	medium-sized	CASSPGQGHTDTQYF	TGTGCCAGTAGTCCTGGACAGGGGCACACAGATACGCAGTATTTT
NA	TRBV19	TRBJ1-5	NA	CASSIGGTGQPQHF	TGTGCCAGTAGTATTGGAGGGACTGGTCAGCCCCAGCATTTT
NA	TRBV7-2	TRBJ2-5	once	CASGRPYQETQYF	TGTGCCTCGGGGAGGCCGTACCAAGAGACCCAGTACTTC
NA	TRBV19	TRBJ2-1	NA	CASSRITRSSYNEQFF	TGTGCCAGTAGCCGCATCACAAGGAGCTCCTACAATGAGCAGTTCTTC
TRBD1	TRBV7-3	TRBJ2-3	NA	CASAVRGPTDTQYF	TGTGCCAGCGCGGTCAGGGGGCCCACAGATACGCAGTATTTT
TRBD2	TRBV6-1	TRBJ2-2	NA	CASSEASGGAGELFF	TGTGCCAGCAGTGAAGCTAGCGGGGGGGCCGGGGAGCTGTTTTTT
TRBD1	TRBV12-5	TRBJ2-3	NA	CASGSDRLTDTQYF	TGTGCTAGTGGTTCGGACAGGCTCACAGATACGCAGTATTTT
NA	TRBV7-6	TRBJ1-1	few	CASSPDPGVINTEAFF	TGTGCCAGCAGCCCCGACCCAGGGGTGATAAACACTGAAGCTTTCTTT
TRBD2	TRBV5-1	TRBJ2-5	NA	CASSIEPGLHRETQYF	TGCGCCAGCAGCATCGAGCCGGGACTACATAGGGAGACCCAGTACTTC
NA	TRBV19	TRBJ1-4	NA	CASSMSRGGRTNEKLFF	TGTGCCAGTAGTATGAGTCGCGGGGGCAGGACTAATGAAAAACTGTTTTTT
TRBD1	TRBV7-9	TRBJ1-2	NA	CSSRTTQGAYGYTF	TGTTCCAGCAGGACCACACAGGGGGCCTATGGCTACACCTTC